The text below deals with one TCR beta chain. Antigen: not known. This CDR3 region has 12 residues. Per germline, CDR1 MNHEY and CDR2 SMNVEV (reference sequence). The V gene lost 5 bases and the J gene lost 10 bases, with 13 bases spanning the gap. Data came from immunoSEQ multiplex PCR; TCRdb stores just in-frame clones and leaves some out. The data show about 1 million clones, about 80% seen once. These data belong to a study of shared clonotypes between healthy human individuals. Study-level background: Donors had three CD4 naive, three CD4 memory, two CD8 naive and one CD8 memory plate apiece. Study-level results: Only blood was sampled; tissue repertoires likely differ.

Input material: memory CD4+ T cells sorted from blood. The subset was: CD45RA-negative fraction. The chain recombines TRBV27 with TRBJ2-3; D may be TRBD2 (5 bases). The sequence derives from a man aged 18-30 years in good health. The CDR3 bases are TGTGCCAGCAGTCTCGCGGGCCTGCCGCAGTATTTT. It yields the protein CASSLAGLPQYF.